Described below is a single TCR beta chain sequence and its context. The antigen is unknown. None of the glioblastoma patients had an isocitrate dehydrogenase mutation. These data come from a study of glioma-infiltrating T cells after dendritic cell vaccination. The wider study: Dendritic cells derived from monocytes and pulsed with autologous tumor lysate formed the vaccine.

The assay was immunoSEQ multiplex PCR, and TCRdb's table has in-frame clones only and misses some. Of fewer than 50,000 clones listed, approximately 85% were seen once; the top ten hold 10% to 12%. Whole-study findings and limits: The cohort had few patients with full blood and tumor sets.

Germline trimming cut 4 bases from V and 6 bases from J; bases unmatched to any gene: 9. CDR3 size: 16 residues. Germline CDR1 is SGHRS and CDR2 is YFSETQ. This specimen consisted of blood, obtained before dendritic cell vaccination. This TCR was recovered from a human donor with glioblastoma. V is TRBV5-1 and J is TRBJ1-5, with 11 bases fitting TRBD1. DNA for the CDR3: TGCGCCAGCAGCCCCCTAGGACAGGGGGCTGGTCAGCCCCAGCATTTT. As protein: CASSPLGQGAGQPQHF.